This TCR beta chain comes out of a study of blood T cell repertoires in COVID-19 (dated by TCRdb to the early 2020s). Looking at the study overall: Samples covering the acute and convalescent phases of COVID-19 were provided by collaborators in the United States, Italy and Spain. The material from the prospective study consisted of cDNA or gDNA derived from T cells, B-cell-depleted T cells, or PBMCs. Subjects who had been exposed to COVID-19, were actively infected with it, or had recovered from it provided the deeply sampled blood TCRbeta repertoires that made up the dataset. The repertoires were released in a freely available public database intended as a resource for research on the immune response to SARS-CoV-2. The samples were drawn from two sources: the first 160 participants of the ongoing ImmuneRACE study, and 950 to 1,500 subjects contributed by 6 global collaborators. The sample metadata nearly always contained a de-identified subject ID, COVID-19 status, age in years and sex. Where HLA class I and class II types were available, the types were taken from metadata supplied by the sample provider, not from assay-based typing.

TCRbeta CDR3 regions were amplified from genomic DNA by means of the immunoSEQ Assay, a bias-controlled multiplex PCR. As for how the authors treated the data: The number of nucleated cells in each sample was estimated by amplification of reference gene primers within the assay. To quantify the absolute abundance of each unique TCRbeta CDR3 rearrangement, sequence reads were collapsed and filtered. For each sample, productive Simpson clonality was calculated by taking the square root of Simpson's diversity index across productive rearrangements. The table was pulled from immuneACCESS by TCRdb, which kept in-frame rearrangements only. Such tables lose some clones; where checked, under half of the loss comes from unresolved V genes, and the rest has no known cause. The D gene and trimming were derived from the DNA, and the V and J assignments and clone size from that table. This sample gives 210,000 or so clones in total; approximately 90% of them show up just once. Roughly 2.7% of the sample comes from the top ten.

Study-wide conclusions, independent of this receptor: The quantity of clinical and demographic metadata differed by source and by participant and was supplied without curation.

At one collaborating source in Seattle, patients were enrolled during active infection and were followed longitudinally through the course of disease. Whole blood was collected in K2EDTA tubes by collaborating institutions according to the institutions' own protocols. For TCRbeta analysis, collaborator samples were shipped as frozen whole blood, as isolated PBMCs, or as DNA extracted from either sample type. CDR1 and CDR2, per the germline V gene, are KGHDR and SFDVKD. The CDR3, cysteine through phenylalanine, is 15 amino acids long. Only the CDR3 DNA stays, 45 bases, in frame from base 1. Of note for this clone: Its antigen remains undetermined. The junction shows a germline mismatch at one end, possibly a read error.

The sequence came from a man aged 25 to 40 with COVID-19, enrolled during active disease. Here the chain combines TRBV24-1 and TRBJ2-1; the D gene assignment is ambiguous. The sample consisted of peripheral blood. The CDR3 reads CATSDPDMARNGQFF. In nucleotides, the sequence is TGTGCCACCAGTGATCCCGACATGGCACGTAATGGGCAGTTCTTC.